Presented here are 5 T cell receptor beta chains from one specimen sequenced in a study of response to subunit inactivated influenza vaccine. TCRdb reprocessed the RT-PCR reads with MiXCR, giving one entry per CDR3 protein. The repertoire includes approximately 730,000 distinct CDR3 sequences, roughly 14% of them detected once, and 6% to 8% sits in the top ten. The source material was PBMCs from blood, sampled around two weeks before vaccination. These TCRs come from a man between 50 and 59 years old who received an inactivated influenza vaccine.

Remarks on this clonotype: A much larger clone lies a single base off, so this may be a read error. This chain uses TRBV5-1 with TRBJ1-4; 8 nucleotides align to TRBD1. The CDR3 totals 14 residues. V gave up 2 bases and J gave up 4 bases; unmatched junction bases: 1. Germline loops: CDR1 SGHRS, CDR2 YFSETQ. The CDR3 DNA reads as TGCGCCAGCAGCTTACAGGGGGATAATGAAAAACTGTTTTTT. This codes for CASSLQGDNEKLFF.

This clonotype was counted between two and nine times. The rearrangement joins TRBV6-5 to TRBJ1-3; no clear D. The germline CDR1 and CDR2 sequences are MNHEY and SVGAGI. With 5 bases removed from V and 3 bases from J, the gap between germline ends came to 17 bases. The CDR3 extends over 16 amino acids. The CDR3 DNA follows: TGTGCCAGCAGTATCTCTAGTTCCTTGGGTGGAAACACCATATATTTT. Translation gives CASSISSSLGGNTIYF.

This clonotype was counted a few times. The rearrangement joins TRBV7-9 to TRBJ1-4, with D possibly matching TRBD1 (6 bases). V lost 5 bases and J lost 9, with 16 bases in between. CDR1 is SEHNR, CDR2 FQNEAQ, per germline (reference sequence). The CDR3 runs 14 residues. The CDR3 sequence is CASSAHPDRQKLFF. In DNA form, the CDR3 reads TGTGCCAGCAGCGCCCACCCAGACAGGCAAAAACTGTTTTTT.

This clonotype was observed a handful of times. The chain employs TRBV20-1 and TRBJ2-7; 9 bases map to TRBD2. CDR1 and CDR2 (germline): DFQATT, SNEGSKA (reference sequence). V lost 1 base and J lost 3; bases outside the gene matches: 4. The CDR3 runs to 14 residues. The DNA for the CDR3 is TGCAGTGCTAGAGGAAGTAGCGGGGGCTACGAGCAGTACTTC. It yields the protein CSARGSSGGYEQYF.

The genes are TRBV9 and TRBJ2-5, with a tentative D call TRBD1 (6 bases). The CDR3 length is 15 residues. V lost 4 bases and J lost 5, with 18 bases in between. The germline V gene encodes CDR1 SGDLS and CDR2 YYNGEE. CDR3 coding DNA: TGTGCCAGCAGCACGAGCGTACAGGGATCGGAGACCCAGTACTTC. This translates into CASSTSVQGSETQYF.